A single sample gave rise to the 15 T cell receptor beta chains below, sequenced in a study of blood T cell repertoires in COVID-19 (dated by TCRdb to about 2020). Receptors were amplified or captured by the immunoSEQ multiplex PCR assay. TCRdb re-hosts the immuneACCESS table, in-frame sequences only. Its copies lack some clones; in the studies checked, an unresolved V gene accounts for under half of them, and the cause for the rest is not known. This sample is represented by a few hundred thousand clones; more than 65% of them were singletons. The ten biggest clones cover around 3.7% of the sample. The sample comprised PBMCs or T cells enriched from blood (not recorded which). The receptor set was obtained from a man in his fifties or sixties who had recovered from COVID-19.

The gene calls are TRBV11-3 and TRBJ2-1, with no clear D. CDR1 SGHNT and CDR2 YENEEA come from the germline V gene. The CDR3 is 17 amino acids. Trimming cost V 1 base and J 7 bases, with 20 bases left between them. The CDR3: CASSLVVAAFWANEQFF. The CDR3 bases are TGTGCCAGCAGCTTAGTAGTGGCTGCCTTTTGGGCTAATGAGCAGTTCTTC.

The gene calls are TRBV20-1 and TRBJ1-2; no clear D. There are 11 residues in the CDR3. The germline V gene has CDR1 DFQATT and CDR2 SNEGSKA (reference sequence). V shed 4 bases and J shed 8 bases, with 11 bases lying between them. CDR3 residues: CSANHGGGYTF. For the CDR3, the DNA is TGCAGTGCTAACCATGGAGGCGGCTACACCTTC.

CDR3 loop: CASSFGLGRGANVLTF. CDR3 bases: TGTGCCAGCAGTTTCGGTTTGGGGCGCGGGGCCAACGTCCTGACTTTC. V and J are TRBV6-2 or TRBV6-3 and TRBJ2-6; tentative D call: TRBD1 (5 bases). V gave up 4 bases and J gave up 4 bases, with 14 bases separating them. Germline CDR1 is MNHEY and CDR2 is SVGEGT. The CDR3 loop spans 16 amino acids.

The chain combines TRBV9 with TRBJ2-7, with 10 bases fitting TRBD2. The CDR3 contains 14 residues. V was clipped by 5 bases and J by 2 bases; unmatched bases: 4. CDR1 and CDR2 from the germline V gene are SGDLS and YYNGEE. As DNA, the CDR3 is TGTGCCAGCAGTAAAACTAGCGGGACCTACGAGCAGTACTTC. It encodes CASSKTSGTYEQYF. Full variable domain (rest looked up from reference TRBV9 and TRBJ2-7): DSGVTQTPKHLITATGQRVTLRCSPRSGDLSVYWYQQSLDQGLQFLIQYYNGEERAKGNILERFSAQQFPDLHSELNLSSLELGDSALYFCASSKTSGTYEQYFGPGTRLTVT.

The CDR3 nucleotides are TGTGCCAGCAGCCGGGCGAGAAGCGGAGCTTTCTTT. Translating it yields CASSRARSGAFF. This chain connects TRBV3-1 (or the pseudogene TRBV3-2) to TRBJ1-1; D unresolved. The V gene lost 4 bases and the J gene lost 10 bases, with 13 bases spanning the gap. CDR3 length: 12 amino acids. Germline V lookup: CDR1 LGHDT, CDR2 YNNKEL (reference sequence).

This sequence joins TRBV5-1 and TRBJ2-2, with TRBD2 matching 10 bases. The V gene's germline CDR1 is SGHRS and CDR2 YFSETQ. The CDR3 sequence is 16 residues long. V shed 5 bases, J shed 2 bases, and the junction held 6 bases outside the gene matches. This CDR3 reads CASRYGLAENTGELFF. In nucleotides, the CDR3 is TGCGCCAGCAGATATGGACTAGCGGAAAACACCGGGGAGCTGTTTTTT.

Of note for this clone: Mismatch with germline at one junction end may stem from a read error. The chain links TRBV7-7 to TRBJ2-3; maybe TRBD2 (6 bases). CDR3 length: 15 residues. CDR1 SSHAT and CDR2 FNYEAQ come from the germline V gene (reference sequence). The CDR3 reads CASSLNPGGTDTQYF. The DNA for the CDR3 is TGTGCTAGCAGCTTAAATCCGGGGGGCACAGATACGCAGTATTTT.

This clone was detected a few times. The gene calls are TRBV5-1 and TRBJ1-6; 8 bases are shared with TRBD1. V shed 4 bases and J 4 bases; nucleotides not matched to a gene: 7. Per the germline V gene, CDR1 is SGHRS and CDR2 is YFSETQ. CDR3 length: 16 amino acids. The DNA of the CDR3 is TGCGCCAGCAGCCCCGGACAGGGAAATTATAATTCACCCCTCCACTTT. Translating gives CASSPGQGNYNSPLHF.

The chain employs TRBV24-1 and TRBJ2-5, with 8 bases matching TRBD2. J was trimmed by 5 bases and V by 4 bases; bases with no gene match: 20. The CDR3 is made up of 19 amino acids. In germline, CDR1 is KGHDR, CDR2 SFDVKD. CDR3 in amino acids: CATSEVKGGASGSMETQYF. CDR3 sequence (DNA): TGTGCCACCAGTGAAGTGAAAGGAGGGGCGAGCGGGAGTATGGAGACCCAGTACTTC.

This clone was seen more than once but under ten times. The chain carries TRBV11-3 and TRBJ1-4; TRBD1 matches 8 bases. From germline, CDR1 is SGHNT and CDR2 YENEEA. There are 15 residues in the CDR3. Trimming at V came to 5 bases and at J to 7 bases, leaving 9 bases not matched to a gene. This chain's CDR3 is CASSPGTGGSEKLFF. The CDR3 DNA reads as TGTGCCAGCAGCCCGGGGACAGGTGGGAGTGAAAAACTGTTTTTT.

In its sample, this clone was seen many times. At the DNA level, this CDR3 is encoded by other sequences in the same sample as well. This chain joins TRBV6-1 and TRBJ2-3; 13 nucleotides align to TRBD2. CDR3 length: 15 amino acids. Germline trimming cut 2 bases from V and 4 bases from J; bases unmatched to any gene: 0. Germline loops: CDR1 MNHNS, CDR2 SASEGT. DNA for the CDR3: TGTGCCAGCAGTGAAACTAGCGGGGGGGCAGATACGCAGTATTTT. The encoded protein is CASSETSGGADTQYF.

The J gene is TRBJ2-5, the V gene TRBV30, with D possibly TRBD2 on 6 matching bases. V shed 3 bases and J shed 5 bases, with 10 bases lying between them. Germline V gene lookup returns CDR1 GTSNPN and CDR2 SVGIG (reference sequence). The CDR3 loop spans 12 amino acids. Written as DNA, the CDR3 is TGTGCCTGGAGGAAGGACTATGAGACCCAGTACTTC. Translation: CAWRKDYETQYF.

V usage is TRBV29-1 and J usage is TRBJ2-7, with 10 bases lining up with TRBD2. This CDR3 is built from 13 residues. The J segment lost 3 bases and the V segment lost 2 bases, leaving 1 base of the junction unmatched. The germline V gene has CDR1 SQVTM and CDR2 ANQGSEA. CDR3 coding DNA: TGCAGCGTTGAACTAGCGGGGGTCTACGAGCAGTACTTC. This sequence encodes CSVELAGVYEQYF.

This sequence joins TRBV4-2 and TRBJ2-5; 10 bases are shared with TRBD2. The CDR3 spans 15 residues. The junction had 1 base not matched to a gene; V was cut back by 0 bases and J by 3 bases. CDR1 and CDR2 (germline): LGHNA, YNFKEQ. The CDR3 DNA sequence: TGTGCCAGCAGCCAAGAAGGACTAGCGGAAGAGACCCAGTACTTC. It encodes CASSQEGLAEETQYF.

CDR3 in DNA: TGTGCCAGCAGTCGGACAGGGTATGTTGAAGCTTTCTTT. Residues: CASSRTGYVEAFF. The genes are TRBV6-2 or TRBV6-3 and TRBJ1-1; 8 bases align to TRBD1. Germline V gives CDR1 MNHEY, CDR2 SVGEGT. V trimming: 5 bases; J trimming: 7 bases; junction bases outside the gene matches: 6. This CDR3 spans 13 amino acids.